The 13 T cell receptor beta chains below all came from one sample that was sequenced in a study of beta chain features in type 1 diabetes. Study results and caveats: TCRB CDR3 length was moderately but significantly reduced in all four CD4+ subsets of Type 1 diabetes patients.

Reverse transcribing all isolated RNA meant expressed TCRB transcripts were sequenced. Sequenced by immunoSEQ multiplex PCR; TCRdb stores in-frame clones only, minus some. Here the sample spans a few hundred thousand clones, about 13% being singletons. No antigen has been assigned to these receptors. The sequenced material came from naive CD4+ T cells from blood. The receptors were gathered from a woman in her late teens or twenties with type 1 diabetes.

The table lists this clone with a count of one. J is TRBJ2-1 and V is TRBV30, with 7 bases matching TRBD2. V lost 0 bases and J lost 5; bases outside the gene matches: 10. The germline V gene has CDR1 GTSNPN and CDR2 SVGIG (reference sequence). CDR3 length equals 16 residues. This chain's CDR3 is CAWSVRGGSRHNEQFF. The CDR3, as DNA: TGTGCCTGGAGTGTACGGGGCGGGAGTCGTCACAATGAGCAGTTCTTC.

CDR3 protein: CASSPTGFNSYEQYF. The CDR3 coding sequence is TGCGCCAGCAGCCCGACAGGGTTTAATTCCTACGAGCAGTACTTC. The chain is built from TRBV4-1 and TRBJ2-7, with TRBD1 matching over 7 bases. CDR1 and CDR2 from the germline V gene are MGHRA and YSYEKL. The CDR3 totals 15 residues. With V trimmed by 4 bases and J by 1 base, 7 bases remained unmatched.

This clone turned up a few times. The V call is TRBV11-2, the J call TRBJ2-5, with D perhaps TRBD1 (6 bases). CDR3 length equals 14 residues. From germline, CDR1 is SGHAT and CDR2 FQNNGV. V was trimmed by 4 bases and J by 11 bases, leaving 20 bases between them. CDR3 sequence: CASSSPRGRGFQYF. CDR3 nucleotides: TGTGCCAGCAGCTCCCCCCGGGGCAGGGGTTTTCAGTACTTC. The full variable domain, rest sourced from reference TRBV11-2 and TRBJ2-5, is EAGVAQSPRYKIIEKRQSVAFWCNPISGHATLYWYQQILGQGPKLLIQFQNNGVVDDSQLPKDRFSAERLKGVDSTLKIQPAKLEDSAVYLCASSSPRGRGFQYFGPGTRLLVL.

This clone was found a few times. The chain carries TRBV7-2 and TRBJ1-2; 8 bases align to TRBD1. Germline V CDR1 and CDR2: SGHTA, FQGNSA. Trimming at V came to 2 bases and at J to 5 bases, leaving 13 bases not matched to a gene. The CDR3 covers 17 residues. CDR3 nucleotides: TGTGCCAGCAGCTTATCGGAGAAGGACAGGGTTAGGTATGGCTACACCTTC. It yields the protein CASSLSEKDRVRYGYTF.

In its sample, this clone was seen a few times. The V gene is TRBV5-4, the J gene TRBJ1-1; D gene unclear. V lost 2 bases, J lost 1 base, and 9 bases lay in between. Germline V gene lookup returns CDR1 SGHNT and CDR2 YYREEE (reference sequence). The CDR3 loop spans 14 amino acids. CDR3 sequence: CASSFPGRNTEAFF. The CDR3 DNA reads TGTGCCAGCAGCTTTCCGGGTAGGAACACTGAAGCTTTCTTT.

This clone has a handful of counts. The J gene is TRBJ2-5, the V gene TRBV29-1; possibly TRBD2 for D (6 bases). This CDR3 contains 12 residues. The ends were cut back, 4 bases at V and 4 bases at J, with 10 bases in the middle. Looked up from germline, CDR1 is SQVTM and CDR2 is ANQGSEA. DNA of the CDR3: TGCAGCGTTGCGGGAGAAACAGAGACCCAGTACTTC. Protein product: CSVAGETETQYF.

This clone has more than one count but fewer than ten. The J gene is TRBJ2-7, the V gene TRBV7-9; 10 bases are shared with TRBD2. Germline-derived CDR1 and CDR2 are SEHNR and FQNEAQ (reference sequence). V shed 1 base and J 6 bases; nucleotides not matched to a gene: 3. The CDR3 runs 14 residues. CDR3 sequence: CASSLVLAGAEQYF. Here the CDR3 DNA reads TGTGCCAGCAGCTTAGTCCTAGCGGGAGCCGAGCAGTACTTC.

This clone was observed a few times. The chain couples TRBV7-2 to TRBJ2-1; a weak D match, TRBD1 (5 bases). The CDR3 is made up of 14 amino acids. The V end was cut by 4 bases, the J end by 4 bases, with 11 bases between. CDR1 is SGHTA and CDR2 is FQGNSA in the germline V gene. The CDR3 reads CASSYPDSYNEQFF. The CDR3 nucleotides read TGTGCCAGCAGCTACCCCGACAGTTACAATGAGCAGTTCTTC. The full variable domain, completed using reference TRBV7-2 and TRBJ2-1, is GAGVSQSPSNKVTEKGKDVELRCDPISGHTALYWYRQSLGQGLEFLIYFQGNSAPDKSGLPSDRFSAERTGGSVSTLTIQRTQQEDSAVYLCASSYPDSYNEQFFGPGTRLTVL.

This clone was detected only a few times. The V and J genes are TRBV28 and TRBJ2-3, with 7 bases aligning to TRBD2. V shed 3 bases, J shed 1 base, and the junction held 10 bases outside the gene matches. The length of the CDR3 is 17 residues. Germline lookup yields CDR1 MDHEN and CDR2 SYDVKM. This CDR3 reads CASSFVGGRGGTDTQYF. The CDR3 DNA follows: TGTGCCAGCAGTTTTGTTGGCGGGAGAGGCGGCACAGATACGCAGTATTTT.

This clone was recorded a few times. This chain uses TRBV6-5 with TRBJ2-1, with D possibly TRBD2 on 6 matching bases. Trimming stripped 6 bases from V and 14 bases from J, with 14 bases between. This CDR3 contains 11 residues. Germline V gene lookup returns CDR1 MNHEY and CDR2 SVGAGI. The CDR3 nucleotides read TGTGCCAGCAGCGCCCGGGACTTTGAGTTCTTC. It translates to CASSARDFEFF.

In the case of this clone: The same CDR3 is also encoded by other DNA sequences in this sample. J is TRBJ2-7 and V is TRBV18; 11 nucleotides line up with TRBD2. Germline loops: CDR1 KGHSH, CDR2 LQKENI. J gave up 7 bases and V 3 bases, and 2 bases lay outside the gene matches. The CDR3 extends over 13 amino acids. The chain's CDR3 is CASSPLAGGEQYV. DNA for the CDR3: TGTGCCAGCTCACCGCTAGCGGGAGGAGAGCAGTACGTC.

This clone was observed a few times. This same CDR3 is encoded by further DNA sequences in the sample. The chain carries TRBV18 and TRBJ2-5; possibly TRBD1 for D (6 bases). CDR3 size: 13 residues. The V and J ends lost 1 base and 3 bases respectively, with 6 bases between them. Germline values: CDR1 KGHSH, CDR2 LQKENI. CDR3 protein: CASSPRTEETQYF. CDR3 sequence (DNA): TGTGCCAGCTCACCACGGACAGAAGAGACCCAGTACTTC.

This clone was observed a handful of times. This chain links TRBV7-8 with TRBJ2-1, with 9 positions matching TRBD1. The CDR3 sequence is 16 residues long. Germline-derived CDR1 and CDR2 are SGHVS and FQNEAQ. The junction had 12 bases not matched to a gene; V was cut back by 4 bases and J by 8 bases. This CDR3 is CASSYLPGQGLDEQFF. CDR3 DNA sequence: TGTGCCAGCAGCTACCTGCCGGGACAGGGTTTGGATGAGCAGTTCTTC.